This TCR beta chain was documented in a study of shared clonotypes between healthy human individuals. The method was immunoSEQ multiplex PCR; TCRdb's version includes in-frame clones alone and lacks a portion of them. The sample lists about 2.2 million clones, around 93% occurring once. Naive CD8 cells comprised CD45RO-negative, CCR7-positively selected cells, excluding terminally differentiated effector memory CD45RA+ cells. Losses at the gene ends were 8 bases for V and 4 bases for J; bases not matched to a gene: 13. This CDR3 has 16 residues. Germline V gene data show CDR1 as SGHVS and CDR2 as FQNEAQ.

The sequence was obtained from a man aged 18 to 30 in good health. Some clones in this sample may be carry-over from other donors' samples. Sequencing used naive CD8+ T cells from PBMCs. This chain joins TRBV7-8 and TRBJ2-5; 10 positions agree with TRBD2. For the CDR3, the DNA is TGTGCCAGCTTTATACTGGGAGCGGGAGGGCCAGAGACCCAGTACTTC. It encodes CASFILGAGGPETQYF.